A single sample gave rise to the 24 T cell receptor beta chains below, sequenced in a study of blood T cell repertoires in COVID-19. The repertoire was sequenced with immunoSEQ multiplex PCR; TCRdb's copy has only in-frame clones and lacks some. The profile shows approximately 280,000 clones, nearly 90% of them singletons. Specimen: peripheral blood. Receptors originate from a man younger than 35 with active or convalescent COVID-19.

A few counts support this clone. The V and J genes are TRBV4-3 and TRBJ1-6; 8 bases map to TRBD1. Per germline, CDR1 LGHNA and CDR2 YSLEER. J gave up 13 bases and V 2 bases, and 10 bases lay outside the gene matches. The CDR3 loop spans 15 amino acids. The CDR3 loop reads CASSQRPGQAIPLHF. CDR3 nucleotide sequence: TGCGCCAGCAGCCAACGTCCGGGACAGGCAATCCCCCTCCACTTT.

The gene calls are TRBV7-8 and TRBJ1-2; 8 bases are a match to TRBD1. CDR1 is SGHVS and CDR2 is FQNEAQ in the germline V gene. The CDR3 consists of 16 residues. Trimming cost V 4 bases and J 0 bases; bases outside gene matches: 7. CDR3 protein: CASSYGGQGTNYGYTF. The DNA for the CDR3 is TGTGCCAGCAGCTATGGAGGACAGGGAACTAACTATGGCTACACCTTC.

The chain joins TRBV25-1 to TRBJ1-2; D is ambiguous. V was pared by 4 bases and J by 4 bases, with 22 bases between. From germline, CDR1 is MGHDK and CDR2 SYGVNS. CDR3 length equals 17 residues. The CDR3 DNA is TGTGCCAGCAGTGGACACCCTGAAATAGGTCGGGGCTATGGCTACACCTTC. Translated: CASSGHPEIGRGYGYTF.

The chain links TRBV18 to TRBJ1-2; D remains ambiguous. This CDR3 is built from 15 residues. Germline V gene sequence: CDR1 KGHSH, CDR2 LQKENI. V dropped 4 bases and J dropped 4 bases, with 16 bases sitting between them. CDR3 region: CASSLGGNQAYGYTF. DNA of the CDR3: TGTGCCAGCTCACTAGGCGGGAACCAAGCCTATGGCTACACCTTC.

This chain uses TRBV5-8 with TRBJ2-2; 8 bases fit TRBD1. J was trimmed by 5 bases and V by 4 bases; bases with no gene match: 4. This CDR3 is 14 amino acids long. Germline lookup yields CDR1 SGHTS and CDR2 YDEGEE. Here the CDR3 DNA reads TGTGCCAGCAGCCCGGACAGGGAGACCGGGGAGCTGTTTTTT. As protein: CASSPDRETGELFF.

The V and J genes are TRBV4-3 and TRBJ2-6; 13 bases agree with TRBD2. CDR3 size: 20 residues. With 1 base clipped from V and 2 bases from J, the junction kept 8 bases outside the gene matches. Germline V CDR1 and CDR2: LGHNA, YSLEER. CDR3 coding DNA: TGCGCCAGCAGCCAAGGATTTGGACTAGCGGGGGTAACTGGGGCCAACGTCCTGACTTTC. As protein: CASSQGFGLAGVTGANVLTF.

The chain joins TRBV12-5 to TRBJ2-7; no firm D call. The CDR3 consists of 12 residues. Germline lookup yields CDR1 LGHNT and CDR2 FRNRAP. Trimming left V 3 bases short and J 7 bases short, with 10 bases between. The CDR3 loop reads CASGFSRREQYF. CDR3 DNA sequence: TGTGCTAGTGGTTTTAGCCGGAGAGAGCAGTACTTC.

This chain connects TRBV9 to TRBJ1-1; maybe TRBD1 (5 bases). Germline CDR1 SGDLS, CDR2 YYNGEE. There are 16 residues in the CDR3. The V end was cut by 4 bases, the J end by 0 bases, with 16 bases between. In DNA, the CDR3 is TGTGCCAGCAGCCCGGGGACGGAGGGGCTGAACACTGAAGCTTTCTTT. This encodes CASSPGTEGLNTEAFF. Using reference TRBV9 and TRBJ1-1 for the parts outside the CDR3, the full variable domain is DSGVTQTPKHLITATGQRVTLRCSPRSGDLSVYWYQQSLDQGLQFLIQYYNGEERAKGNILERFSAQQFPDLHSELNLSSLELGDSALYFCASSPGTEGLNTEAFFGQGTRLTVV.

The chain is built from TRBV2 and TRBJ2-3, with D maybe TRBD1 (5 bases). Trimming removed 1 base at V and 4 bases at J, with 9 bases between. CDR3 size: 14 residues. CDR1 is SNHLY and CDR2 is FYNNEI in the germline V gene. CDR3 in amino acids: CASSEGTSADTQYF. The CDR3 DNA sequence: TGTGCCAGCAGTGAAGGGACATCCGCAGATACGCAGTATTTT.

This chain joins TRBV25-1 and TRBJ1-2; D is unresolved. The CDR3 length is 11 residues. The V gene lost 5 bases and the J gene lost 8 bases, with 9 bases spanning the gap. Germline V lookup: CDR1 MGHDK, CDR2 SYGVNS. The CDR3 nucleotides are TGTGCCAGCAGTATCCGAGGAGGCTACACCTTC. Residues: CASSIRGGYTF.

Here the CDR3 reads CASKPAGGPSYNEQFF. The CDR3 DNA reads TGTGCCAGCAAACCAGCGGGGGGGCCATCTTACAATGAGCAGTTCTTC. The V gene is TRBV9, the J gene TRBJ2-1; 10 positions match TRBD2. The germline V gene has CDR1 SGDLS and CDR2 YYNGEE. This CDR3 contains 16 residues. The V segment lost 6 bases and the J segment 4 bases; nucleotides outside the gene matches: 10.

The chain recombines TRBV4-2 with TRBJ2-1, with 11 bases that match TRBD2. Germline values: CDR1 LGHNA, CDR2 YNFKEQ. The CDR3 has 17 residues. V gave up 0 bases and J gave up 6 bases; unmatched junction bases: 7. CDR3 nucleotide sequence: TGTGCCAGCAGCCAAGATTACGTAGCGGGGGGGCCCAATGAGCAGTTCTTC. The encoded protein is CASSQDYVAGGPNEQFF.

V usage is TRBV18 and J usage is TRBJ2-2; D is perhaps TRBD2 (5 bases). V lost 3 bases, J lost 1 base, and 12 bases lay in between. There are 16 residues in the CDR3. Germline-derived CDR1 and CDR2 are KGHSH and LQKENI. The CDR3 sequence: CASSPEGSLNTGELFF. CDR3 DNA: TGTGCCAGCTCACCCGAAGGGAGCCTGAACACCGGGGAGCTGTTTTTT.

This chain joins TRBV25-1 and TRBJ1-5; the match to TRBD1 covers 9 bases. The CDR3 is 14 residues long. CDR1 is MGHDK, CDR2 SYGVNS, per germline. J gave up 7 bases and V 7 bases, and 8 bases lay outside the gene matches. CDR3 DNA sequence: TGTGCCAGCAAAGGGACAGGGTCTCTCCAGCCCCAGCATTTT. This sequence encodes CASKGTGSLQPQHF.

The CDR3 DNA is TGTGCCAGCAGAACCCCAGCCCGGGCAGATACGCAGTATTTT. This gives the protein CASRTPARADTQYF. This chain connects TRBV27 to TRBJ2-3, with no clear D. Germline V gives CDR1 MNHEY, CDR2 SMNVEV (reference sequence). Trimming cost V 6 bases and J 4 bases, with 14 bases left between them. The CDR3 is made up of 14 amino acids.

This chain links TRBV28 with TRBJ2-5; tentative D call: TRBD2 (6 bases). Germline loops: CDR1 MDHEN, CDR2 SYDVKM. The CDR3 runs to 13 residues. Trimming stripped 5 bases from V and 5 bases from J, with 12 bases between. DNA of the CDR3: TGTGCCAGCAGTCAGACTAGTCGCGAGACCCAGTACTTC. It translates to CASSQTSRETQYF. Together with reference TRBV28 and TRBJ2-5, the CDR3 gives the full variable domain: DVKVTQSSRYLVKRTGEKVFLECVQDMDHENMFWYRQDPGLGLRLIYFSYDVKMKEKGDIPEGYSVSREKKERFSLILESASTNQTSMYLCASSQTSRETQYFGPGTRLLVL.

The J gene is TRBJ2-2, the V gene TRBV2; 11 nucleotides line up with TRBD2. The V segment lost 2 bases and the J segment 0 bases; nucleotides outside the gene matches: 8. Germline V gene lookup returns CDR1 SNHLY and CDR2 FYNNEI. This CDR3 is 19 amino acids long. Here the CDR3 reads CASSERLAGGPSNTGELFF. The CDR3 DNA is TGTGCCAGCAGTGAACGGCTAGCGGGGGGCCCATCGAACACCGGGGAGCTGTTTTTT.

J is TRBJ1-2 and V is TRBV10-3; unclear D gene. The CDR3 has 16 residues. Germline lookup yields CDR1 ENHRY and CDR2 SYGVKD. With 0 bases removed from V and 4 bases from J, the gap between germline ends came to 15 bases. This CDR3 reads CAISESEFARLYGYTF. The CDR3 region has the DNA TGTGCCATCAGTGAGTCGGAGTTCGCACGCCTCTATGGCTACACCTTC.

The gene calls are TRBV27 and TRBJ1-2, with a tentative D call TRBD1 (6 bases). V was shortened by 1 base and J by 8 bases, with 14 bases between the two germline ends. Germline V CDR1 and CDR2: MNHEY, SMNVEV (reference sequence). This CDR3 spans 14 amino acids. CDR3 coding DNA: TGTGCCAGCAGTTTATTAGGGGGTCCCGGGGGCTACACCTTC. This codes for CASSLLGGPGGYTF.

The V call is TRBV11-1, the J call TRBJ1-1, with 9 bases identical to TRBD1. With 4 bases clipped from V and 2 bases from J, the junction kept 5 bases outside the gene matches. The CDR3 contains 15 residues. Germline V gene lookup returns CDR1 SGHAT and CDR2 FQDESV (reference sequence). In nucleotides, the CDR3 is TGTGCCAGCAGCTCCGGACAGGGGCCCAACACTGAAGCTTTCTTT. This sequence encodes CASSSGQGPNTEAFF.

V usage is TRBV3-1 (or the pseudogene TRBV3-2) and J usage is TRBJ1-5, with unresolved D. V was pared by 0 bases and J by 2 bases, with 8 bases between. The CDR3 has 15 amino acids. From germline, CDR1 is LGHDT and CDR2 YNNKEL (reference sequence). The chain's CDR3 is CASSQDMRGNQPQHF. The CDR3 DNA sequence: TGTGCCAGCAGCCAAGATATGAGAGGCAATCAGCCCCAGCATTTT.

The CDR3 sequence: CASSFGGGVNQPQHF. The DNA of the CDR3 is TGTGCCAGCAGCTTCGGCGGGGGGGTTAATCAGCCCCAGCATTTT. The rearrangement links TRBV5-6 to TRBJ1-5; D is perhaps TRBD1 (5 bases). The V gene lost 2 bases and the J gene lost 4 bases, with 13 bases spanning the gap. The CDR3 consists of 15 residues. CDR1 SGHDT and CDR2 YYEEEE come from the germline V gene.

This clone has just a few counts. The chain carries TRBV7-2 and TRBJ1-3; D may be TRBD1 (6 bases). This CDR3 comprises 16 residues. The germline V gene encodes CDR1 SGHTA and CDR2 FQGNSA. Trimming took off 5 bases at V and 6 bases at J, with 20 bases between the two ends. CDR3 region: CASSLYPGTISNTIYF. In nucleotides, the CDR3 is TGTGCCAGCAGCCTCTACCCCGGGACAATTTCAAACACCATATATTTT.

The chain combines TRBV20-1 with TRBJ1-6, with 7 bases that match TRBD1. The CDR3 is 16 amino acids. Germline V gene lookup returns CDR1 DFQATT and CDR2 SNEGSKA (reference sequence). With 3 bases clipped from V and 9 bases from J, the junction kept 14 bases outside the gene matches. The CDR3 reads CSASPTKGAESSPLHF. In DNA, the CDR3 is TGCAGTGCTAGTCCCACCAAGGGGGCGGAAAGTTCACCCCTCCACTTT.